This note documents a single T cell receptor (beta chain) sequence. The antigen is undetermined. Germline V gene data show CDR1 as LGHNA and CDR2 as YNFKEQ. The V end lost 2 bases, the J end lost 3 bases, and 8 bases lay between the germline ends. The CDR3 length is 14 residues. A lack of ophthalmopathy progression within 18 months defined stable Graves' hyperthyroidism. Patients were excluded because of uncontrolled infection, other autoimmune disease, pregnancy or lactation. Fresh peripheral blood, more than 8 ml of it, supplied the PBMCs. The entry originates in a study of T cells in Graves' hyperthyroidism and ophthalmopathy. Study-wide results and limits: Ophthalmopathy stood apart from stable hyperthyroidism in a 13 V-J model.

RNA transcripts gave rise to amplified TCR beta CDR3 regions. The study used the HTBI primer set for a first-round RT-PCR of the TCR CDR3. TCRdb processed the multiplex PCR reads anew with MiXCR; each CDR3 protein has one entry. Of a few hundred thousand distinct CDR3 sequences in the sample, around 20% were seen once. The gene calls are TRBV4-2 and TRBJ1-5; the D gene is possibly TRBD1 (6 bases). Sequenced sample: blood. This sequence was found in a man between 35 and 55 years old with Graves' hyperthyroidism. Written as DNA, the CDR3 is TGTGCCAGCAGCCAACAGGGGAACAATCAGCCCCAGCATTTT. Amino acids: CASSQQGNNQPQHF.